This TCR beta chain was identified in a study of cytomegalovirus exposure and HLA in healthy donors listed by TCRdb under 2017. General notes on the study: In an earlier analysis of 450 to 750 of the donors, roughly 300 Gb of sequence data and just under 120 million unique TCR beta sequences from some 170 million T cells were reported. Among over 350 genotyped donors of the cohort, an average of approximately 250,000 unique TCR beta nucleotide sequences were sequenced per donor, roughly a sixth of them non-productive. Typing coverage varied by locus: about 620-630 donors for A, B, C, DRB1 and DQB1; approximately 520 for DQA1; some 610 for DPA1; roughly 470 for DPB1. The study used immunosequencing to profile the T cell repertoires of several hundred subjects and linked those repertoires to cytomegalovirus serostatus. Alongside the repertoire data, information on donor age, sex, ethnicity and CMV serostatus was compiled. The study aimed to test whether signatures of past pathogen exposure could be identified by cataloging public T cell receptors. To predict cytomegalovirus infection status, the study brought together high-throughput TCR immunosequencing, statistical association of individual TCRs with disease status, and machine learning. Along with the approximately 650-subject first cohort, a separate validation cohort of over a hundred different subjects was used. A later analysis re-analyzed previously published TCR beta repertoires from approximately 670 donors and added high-resolution HLA genotyping to study TCR occurrence patterns. A handful of DR-DQ haplotypes were treated as single units for association and clustering because of strong linkage in the cohort. An earlier analysis of 587 of the donors applied high-throughput TCR beta sequencing to assess whether each TCR beta V gene segment acted as functional or pseudogenic. In the later analysis, no new phenotypic data were used to find candidate immune exposures; instead, reliance was placed on TCR beta sequences and their occurrence across donors. Class I and class II HLA loci were covered by the typing at four-digit resolution. Every repertoire in the discovery cohort had been generated on one and the same sequencing platform. Of the roughly 400 genotyped donors, roughly 80% fell in the genetic ancestry cluster associated with self-reported Caucasian donors. An early release covering roughly 640 HLA-typed donors comprised about 300 gigabases of sequencing data and around 80 million unique TCR sequences. A later genetic analysis took genome-wide SNP genotypes for about three fifths of the 666 donors and used that subset as a discovery cohort. Summary of the overall study and its limitations: Because counts were too low, about 18 rarely observed V segments, including chromosome 9 orphons, were excluded from the earlier analysis of 500 to 700 of the donors. Cytomegalovirus status was reported to be diagnosed by the classifier with high specificity and sensitivity in both the original and validation cohorts. In vitro tests confirmed that a few of the cytomegalovirus-associated TCR beta chains recognize cytomegalovirus antigens. In a later analysis, HLA-associated TCR beta chains were found to be more clonally expanded and to have lower generation probabilities than equally common non-associated chains. According to a later analysis, most CMV-associated TCR beta chains appeared to be HLA-restricted, and the HLA associations seemed to be driven largely by CMV exposure. Immune exposure information for the cohort was limited to CMV serostatus. According to a later analysis, TCR association rates differed among HLA loci, with DRB1 alleles showing the most associated TCRs and HLA-C alleles showing the fewest. A further reported finding was that TCR beta sequences accurately predicted the HLA-A and HLA-B alleles for most subjects in the first cohort. Several of the top co-occurrence clusters appeared to be linked to parvovirus B19, influenza, CMV and Epstein-Barr virus, according to a later analysis. In an earlier analysis of 450 to 750 of the donors, most TCR beta V segments appeared in productive rearrangements about 90% or about 30% of the time, broadly matching IMGT annotations. Because HLA typing was missing for some donors at each locus, association tests included only the typed subset. The authors suggested that the approach could potentially be generalized to other disease states and immunological phenotypes. Most TCR sequences were observed very rarely across donors, whereas some public TCRs were present in many individuals. A later genetic analysis reported fewer N-insertions in productive TCRs among donors in an Asian-associated ancestry cluster than the roughly 690-donor mean. This cohort had only TCR beta chains sequenced, and the lack of alpha or paired-chain data limited which features could be detected. Because the 87-base-pair reads could not distinguish some IMGT-functional V segments, including TRBV6-2 and TRBV6-3, those segments were excluded. Linkage disequilibrium might explain the correlated functional status among segregating V segments, but an unknown experimental factor could not be excluded. In a later analysis, around 17,000 TCR beta sequences were associated with specific HLA alleles at a false discovery rate of 0.05. The study listed 170 or so TCR beta chains as associated with cytomegalovirus. The sequencing pipeline was judged likely to have produced a cluster of highly shared sequence variants as a technical artifact. Assigning TCR associations to individual alleles was difficult when HLA alleles, especially DR and DQ, strongly co-occurred. The presence/absence analyses assumed that sequencing depth was roughly uniform across donors, and that assumption may not be true. In a later genetic analysis, a missense DCLRE1C variant was associated with V-gene and J-gene trimming of TCR beta chains, and the association was replicated in an independent cohort.

V lost 0 bases and J lost 5 bases, and the count of bases not matched to a germline gene is 13. CDR1 is given as GTSNPN and CDR2 as SVGIG, both from the germline V gene (reference sequence). The CDR3 sequence holds 18 residues, the cysteine and phenylalanine included. The CDR3 DNA has 54 bases and is translated from base 1. Libraries were built with the immunoSEQ multiplex PCR assay. For the multiplex PCR, a mixture combining 60 forward primers for TCR Vbeta segments and 13 reverse primers for TCR Jbeta segments was used. A multiplex PCR assay on genomic DNA amplified the CDR3 region of rearranged TCR beta genes. The Illumina HiSeq System was used to sequence the amplified TCR beta libraries as 87-base-pair reads. As for how the authors treated the data: A later analysis counted about 80 million unique TCR beta chains across the 550 to 700 repertoires, and roughly 11 million of these chains were shared by at least two donors. Raw reads were error-corrected and collapsed into unique sequences with a nearest-neighbor algorithm that merged closely related sequences to remove PCR and sequencing errors. Alignment of CDR3 sequences to IMGT reference sequences was used to assign V, D and J gene segments. For a sequence to be retained, a match of at least six nucleotides was required to both a V gene segment and a J gene segment. Rearrangements were called productive when the CDR3 lacked stop codons and stayed in frame with V and J; all others were non-productive. Following IMGT convention, CDR3 was defined as the stretch from the second conserved V-encoded cysteine up to the conserved J-encoded phenylalanine. The earlier analysis of a few hundred of the donors excluded sequences that lacked an unambiguous match to a single V gene segment. In an earlier analysis of around 600 of the donors, V segments were called functional above 56.7% productive rearrangements and were called segregating when the between-donor standard deviation exceeded 5%. A statistical classification framework was built to diagnose cytomegalovirus status from the catalog of TCR beta chain sequences. In a later analysis, TCR nucleotide sequences were compared against IMGT/GENE-DB human TR gene sequences so that V and J genes could be assigned. A later analysis assigned CDR3 sequences and most-parsimonious VDJ recombination scenarios with the TCRdist pipeline. A later analysis defined each TCR beta chain by its CDR3 amino acid sequence plus V-gene family, and excluded reads lacking a unique V-gene family. In a later analysis, 500 to 650 highly shared, low-generation-probability nucleotide sequences were removed to address suspected cross-contamination and a sequencing artifact. In a later analysis, a clonal expansion index for each public chain was calculated from normalized within-repertoire ranks of inferred template counts. A later analysis computed generation probabilities with a VDJ recombination model fitted to out-of-frame rearrangements, and checked the results against IGoR. In a later analysis, hypergeometric tests were used to score TCR-TCR, TCR-HLA and TCR-CMV co-occurrence, with a repertoire-size bias correction applied to TCR pairs. A later analysis estimated false discovery rates by permuting HLA or CMV assignments 20 times. In a later analysis, co-occurring TCRs were grouped using DBSCAN, with TCRdist sequence similarity added in when clustering inside HLA-allele-positive subsets. For co-occurrence clustering, repertoires with fewer than 30,000 or more than 120,000 public chains were excluded, along with 5 or 6 repertoires with anomalous nucleotide sharing. TCRdb's version of the immuneACCESS table is confined to in-frame rearrangements and falls short of the full clone set. An unresolved V gene accounts for under half of the shortfall where checked; the remainder is of unknown origin. V and J calls and clone size are copied from that table; D and trimming were computed from the DNA. Present in this sample are roughly 120,000 clones, about three quarters of which were seen just once. The ten largest clones represent about 2.5% of the sample.

The cohort comprised some 700 healthy bone marrow donors. Cohort members were all nominally healthy when sampled, although unrecorded immune exposures were likely present. The donor tested CMV seropositive and was one of the 289 seropositive cohort members. Every donor gave a peripheral blood sample, and the peripheral blood mononuclear cells from that sample were used for TCR beta sequencing. Genomic DNA was extracted from the blood cell samples with the Qiagen DNeasy Blood Extraction Kit. In the case of this clone: Its antigen remains unidentified. No base quality information exists; no much larger clone differs at one position.

The sequence derives from a middle-aged woman in good health and CMV-seropositive. The sequenced sample was PBMCs. The chain was built from TRBV30 and TRBJ2-2; 9 junctional bases match TRBD1. CDR3 reads: CAWSVQGAVTGRTGELFF. The DNA reads as follows: TGTGCCTGGAGTGTACAGGGGGCCGTAACCGGCCGAACCGGGGAGCTGTTTTTT. Beyond the CDR3, the reference TRBV30 and TRBJ2-2 genes provide the residues; the full variable domain reads: SQTIHQWPATLVQPVGSPLSLECTVEGTSNPNLYWYRQAAGRGLQLLFYSVGIGQISSEVPQNLSASRPQDRQFILSSKKLLLSDSGFYLCAWSVQGAVTGRTGELFFGEGSRLTVL.